Shown below are 31 T cell receptor beta chains from a single sample sequenced in a study of blood T cell repertoires in COVID-19. Assay used: immunoSEQ multiplex PCR; TCRdb lists only in-frame clones, some missing. The repertoire consists of some 100,000 clones, with over 80% occurring once and the leading ten covering 1.8%. The sequenced sample was peripheral blood. These receptor sequences come from a human donor with active COVID-19. The donor label of this sample is uncertain.

This chain links TRBV7-5 with TRBJ2-1; TRBD2, the D gene given by the table, was not confirmed from the DNA. TRBV7-5 is designated a pseudogene. The CDR3 covers 14 residues. CDR3 in DNA: TGTGCCAGAAGCGCTAGGAGCGCATACAATGAGCAGTTCTTC. This codes for CARSARSAYNEQFF.

The chain is built from TRBV6-1 and TRBJ2-5, with TRBD1 as a possible D gene (5 bases). CDR3 length: 14 amino acids. Deletions cut 1 base from V and 4 bases from J, with 10 bases between. Germline lookup yields CDR1 MNHNS and CDR2 SASEGT. The CDR3 reads CASSEGQGLETQYF. The CDR3 nucleotides are TGTGCCAGCAGTGAAGGGCAGGGATTAGAGACCCAGTACTTC.

This sequence joins TRBV4-3 and TRBJ1-6; TRBD1 might be the D (6 bases). V dropped 2 bases and J dropped 8 bases, with 13 bases sitting between them. The CDR3 consists of 15 residues. Germline loops: CDR1 LGHNA, CDR2 YSLEER. The CDR3 DNA is TGCGCCAGCAGCCAACTCAGGGGTGGGGATTCACCCCTCCACTTT. As protein: CASSQLRGGDSPLHF.

The chain carries TRBV19 and TRBJ1-2, with 11 positions matching TRBD1. This CDR3 has 16 residues. Germline values: CDR1 LNHDA, CDR2 SQIVND (reference sequence). The ends lost 3 bases at V and 7 bases at J; junction bases unmatched: 10. CDR3 sequence reads: CASSMGLDRGLGGYTF. As DNA, the CDR3 is TGTGCCAGTAGTATGGGGCTGGACAGGGGGCTTGGTGGCTACACCTTC. The full variable domain, in which reference TRBV19 and TRBJ1-2 provide the parts outside the CDR3, is DGGITQSPKYLFRKEGQNVTLSCEQNLNHDAMYWYRQDPGQGLRLIYYSQIVNDFQKGDIAEGYSVSREKKESFPLTVTSAQKNPTAFYLCASSMGLDRGLGGYTFGSGTRLTVV.

The chain has TRBV15 and TRBJ2-7; D possibly corresponds to TRBD2 (5 bases). Per the germline V gene, CDR1 is LNHNV and CDR2 is YYDKDF (reference sequence). V gave up 0 bases and J gave up 7 bases, with 16 bases separating them. There are 15 residues in the CDR3. The CDR3 DNA follows: TGTGCCACCAGCAGAGAAGGACCCGGGGTTGGGGAGCAGTACTTC. This encodes CATSREGPGVGEQYF. The complete variable domain, with remaining parts taken from reference TRBV15 and TRBJ2-7, reads DAMVIQNPRYQVTQFGKPVTLSCSQTLNHNVMYWYQQKSSQAPKLLFHYYDKDFNNEADTPDNFQSRRPNTSFCFLDIRSPGLGDTAMYLCATSREGPGVGEQYFGPGTRLTVT.

The genes are TRBV6-4 and TRBJ2-1; 12 nucleotides match TRBD2. Germline-derived CDR1 and CDR2 are MRHNA and SNTAGT. The CDR3 is 18 residues long. Trimming took 3 bases from V and 4 from J; bases not matched to a gene: 10. The CDR3 bases are TGTGCCAGCAGTGAACGACCTACCACTAGCGGGGGGTACAATGAGCAGTTCTTC. Its protein product is CASSERPTTSGGYNEQFF.

The V gene is TRBV9, the J gene TRBJ2-7; 13 bases are shared with TRBD2. This CDR3 spans 16 amino acids. Per the germline V gene, CDR1 is SGDLS and CDR2 is YYNGEE. V trimming: 3 bases; J trimming: 0 bases; junction bases outside the gene matches: 3. CDR3 in amino acids: CASSGGLAGSSYEQYF. CDR3 in DNA: TGTGCCAGCAGCGGGGGACTAGCGGGGAGCTCCTACGAGCAGTACTTC.

The DNA of the CDR3 is TGTGCCAGCAGCTACAGTACCTACGAGCAGTACTTC. Translating gives CASSYSTYEQYF. This rearrangement joins TRBV7-9 to TRBJ2-7, with no clear D. This CDR3 region has 12 residues. Trimming took 4 bases from V and 2 from J, leaving 6 bases between them. Looked up from germline, CDR1 is SEHNR and CDR2 is FQNEAQ (reference sequence).

CDR3 sequence reads: CATSEASRVGGEKLFF. CDR3 sequence (DNA): TGTGCCACCAGTGAGGCCTCGAGGGTAGGAGGTGAAAAACTGTTTTTT. The rearrangement joins TRBV24-1 to TRBJ1-4, with D unclear. In germline, CDR1 is KGHDR, CDR2 SFDVKD. This CDR3 is 16 amino acids long. Trimming removed 4 bases at V and 7 bases at J, with 18 bases between.

The chain couples TRBV4-2 to TRBJ2-1, with 8 bases lining up with TRBD2. Germline V gene sequence: CDR1 LGHNA, CDR2 YNFKEQ. The CDR3 extends over 17 amino acids. Germline trimming cut 0 bases from V and 0 bases from J; bases unmatched to any gene: 4. The CDR3 DNA reads as TGTGCCAGCAGCCAAGATGGAAGCGGGGGCTCCTACAATGAGCAGTTCTTC. Protein sequence: CASSQDGSGGSYNEQFF.

This clone showed up just a few times. V is TRBV19 and J is TRBJ1-1; the D gene is possibly TRBD1 (6 bases). Trimming shortened V by 3 bases and J by 3 bases, and 11 bases separated the two germline ends. This CDR3 is 14 amino acids long. The germline CDR1 and CDR2 sequences are LNHDA and SQIVND (reference sequence). CDR3 nucleotides: TGTGCCAGTAGTATCAGGGGTTGGGACACTGAAGCTTTCTTT. This codes for CASSIRGWDTEAFF.

The V and J genes are TRBV27 and TRBJ2-7; unclear D gene. The CDR3 is made up of 15 amino acids. Germline CDR1 is MNHEY and CDR2 is SMNVEV (reference sequence). The V end was cut by 3 bases, the J end by 2 bases, with 14 bases between. The CDR3 coding sequence is TGTGCCAGCAGTTTGTCGTCGACCGGAGCCTACGAGCAGTACTTC. Translated, it gives CASSLSSTGAYEQYF.

The genes are TRBV9 and TRBJ2-1, with 7 bases lining up with TRBD2. Looked up from germline, CDR1 is SGDLS and CDR2 is YYNGEE. There are 15 residues in the CDR3. J was trimmed by 7 bases and V by 0 bases; bases with no gene match: 7. This chain's CDR3 is CASSVGDYGGNEQFF. CDR3 nucleotides: TGTGCCAGCAGCGTAGGGGACTATGGGGGGAATGAGCAGTTCTTC. The whole variable domain, remainder taken from reference TRBV9 and TRBJ2-1, is DSGVTQTPKHLITATGQRVTLRCSPRSGDLSVYWYQQSLDQGLQFLIQYYNGEERAKGNILERFSAQQFPDLHSELNLSSLELGDSALYFCASSVGDYGGNEQFFGPGTRLTVL.

V usage is TRBV6-4 and J usage is TRBJ2-3; 10 nucleotides align to TRBD1. The CDR3 spans 15 residues. The J segment lost 3 bases and the V segment lost 3 bases, leaving 3 bases of the junction unmatched. The germline V gene encodes CDR1 MRHNA and CDR2 SNTAGT. The CDR3 is CASSDGTGDTDTQYF. The CDR3 DNA is TGTGCCAGCAGTGATGGGACAGGGGATACAGATACGCAGTATTTT.

This chain joins TRBV6-4 and TRBJ2-7, with 11 bases fitting TRBD1. CDR1 MRHNA and CDR2 SNTAGT come from the germline V gene. The CDR3 covers 15 residues. V was clipped by 2 bases and J by 6 bases; unmatched bases: 6. The CDR3 loop is CASSDRTGGGSEQYF. CDR3 sequence (DNA): TGTGCCAGCAGTGACCGGACAGGGGGCGGTTCCGAGCAGTACTTC.

This sequence joins TRBV5-6 and TRBJ2-5; 12 bases are shared with TRBD2. The germline V gene encodes CDR1 SGHDT and CDR2 YYEEEE. The CDR3 has 14 residues. Losses at the gene ends were 3 bases for V and 4 bases for J; bases not matched to a gene: 1. The CDR3 DNA reads TGTGCCAGCAGCTCTAGCGGGGGGGGAGAGACCCAGTACTTC. This sequence encodes CASSSSGGGETQYF.

This clone was counted a few times. J is TRBJ1-2 and V is TRBV7-3, with 8 bases fitting TRBD1. Germline V gene data show CDR1 as SGHTA and CDR2 as FQGTGA. V trimming: 3 bases; J trimming: 6 bases; junction bases outside the gene matches: 3. The CDR3 covers 13 residues. The CDR3 sequence is CASSLWGQDGYTF. CDR3 coding DNA: TGTGCCAGCAGCTTGTGGGGACAGGATGGCTACACCTTC.

In this sample, this clone turned up once. This sequence joins TRBV14 and TRBJ1-1; no clear D. The CDR3 covers 13 residues. CDR1 and CDR2 (germline): SGHDN, FVKESK. V was trimmed by 4 bases and J by 8 bases, leaving 14 bases between them. CDR3 bases: TGTGCCAGCAGCCCCTCCTCGGGAGCGGAAGCTTTCTTT. As protein: CASSPSSGAEAFF.

The chain combines TRBV5-1 with TRBJ2-7; no clear D. Looked up from germline, CDR1 is SGHRS and CDR2 is YFSETQ. The V end was cut by 3 bases, the J end by 4 bases, with 5 bases between. There are 11 residues in the CDR3. For the CDR3, the DNA is TGCGCCAGCAGCTCAAATTACGAGCAGTACTTC. It codes for CASSSNYEQYF.

CDR3 region: CASSADRGGNTIYF. The CDR3 nucleotides are TGTGCCAGCAGCGCCGACAGGGGAGGAAACACCATATATTTT. This sequence joins TRBV6-5 and TRBJ1-3, with TRBD1 matching 8 bases. Germline-derived CDR1 and CDR2 are MNHEY and SVGAGI. V trimming: 6 bases; J trimming: 4 bases; junction bases outside the gene matches: 5. CDR3 length: 14 amino acids.

The chain employs TRBV6-2 or TRBV6-3 and TRBJ2-7; D is ambiguous. V was pared by 0 bases and J by 0 bases, with 9 bases between. The CDR3 totals 15 residues. CDR1 MNHEY and CDR2 SVGEGT come from the germline V gene. CDR3 nucleotide sequence: TGTGCCAGCAGTTACTCGTCACAGAACTCCTACGAGCAGTACTTC. It codes for CASSYSSQNSYEQYF.

The chain carries TRBV5-1 and TRBJ2-5, with 13 nucleotides matching TRBD2. The CDR3 is made up of 15 amino acids. J was trimmed by 4 bases and V by 6 bases; bases with no gene match: 6. Per germline, CDR1 SGHRS and CDR2 YFSETQ. The CDR3 nucleotides are TGCGCCAGCACCCGGACTAGCGGGGGTTTAGAGACCCAGTACTTC. Its protein is CASTRTSGGLETQYF.

This chain connects TRBV19 to TRBJ2-7; 10 bases fit TRBD1. The CDR3 runs 15 residues. With 1 base clipped from V and 3 bases from J, the junction kept 3 bases outside the gene matches. From germline, CDR1 is LNHDA and CDR2 SQIVND (reference sequence). CDR3 loop: CASSIVGTGVYEQYF. The CDR3 coding sequence is TGTGCCAGTAGTATAGTAGGGACAGGGGTCTACGAGCAGTACTTC.

The CDR3 loop reads CASSLGEWRQQYF. In DNA form, the CDR3 reads TGTGCCAGCAGCTTGGGGGAGTGGCGCCAGCAGTACTTC. This chain uses TRBV5-5 with TRBJ2-7, with D perhaps TRBD2 (5 bases). Germline-derived CDR1 and CDR2 are SGHKS and YYEKEE (reference sequence). There are 13 residues in the CDR3. The V and J ends lost 0 bases and 8 bases respectively, with 12 bases between them.

The CDR3 nucleotides are TGTGCCAGCAGCTTACAACAGCCCAATCAGCCCCAGCATTTT. It specifies CASSLQQPNQPQHF. The genes are TRBV7-9 and TRBJ1-5; D is ambiguous. Germline CDR1 reads SEHNR; CDR2 reads FQNEAQ (reference sequence). CDR3 length equals 14 residues. Trimming removed 2 bases at V and 3 bases at J, with 8 bases between.

V gene TRBV7-9 combines with J gene TRBJ2-1; D is perhaps TRBD2 (6 bases). With 0 bases removed from V and 1 base from J, the gap between germline ends came to 10 bases. CDR1 and CDR2 from the germline V gene are SEHNR and FQNEAQ (reference sequence). The length of the CDR3 is 16 residues. The CDR3 is CASSLASRGSYNEQFF. The CDR3 nucleotides are TGTGCCAGCAGCTTAGCCTCGCGGGGATCCTACAATGAGCAGTTCTTC.

This rearrangement joins TRBV19 to TRBJ2-2, with TRBD2 identical over 8 bases. CDR3 length equals 16 residues. The junction had 7 bases not matched to a gene; V was cut back by 6 bases and J by 1 base. Germline V lookup: CDR1 LNHDA, CDR2 SQIVND (reference sequence). CDR3 bases: TGTGCCAGTAGGCGACTAGCGATAAAGAACACCGGGGAGCTGTTTTTT. Protein: CASRRLAIKNTGELFF. The full variable domain, completed using reference TRBV19 and TRBJ2-2, is DGGITQSPKYLFRKEGQNVTLSCEQNLNHDAMYWYRQDPGQGLRLIYYSQIVNDFQKGDIAEGYSVSREKKESFPLTVTSAQKNPTAFYLCASRRLAIKNTGELFFGEGSRLTVL.

The genes are TRBV6-1 and TRBJ1-2; no clear D. Germline CDR1 and CDR2: MNHNS and SASEGT. The germline V and J ends were trimmed by 0 bases and 4 bases, with 6 bases remaining between them. CDR3 size: 13 residues. CDR3 nucleotides: TGTGCCAGCAGTGAAGCCCTCAGCTATGGCTACACCTTC. This encodes CASSEALSYGYTF.

CDR3 amino acids: CASRNSYNSPLHF. In nucleotides, the CDR3 is TGTGCCAGCAGAAACAGTTATAATTCACCCCTCCACTTT. The chain recombines TRBV6-5 with TRBJ1-6; unclear D gene. CDR1 and CDR2 (germline): MNHEY, SVGAGI. The germline V and J ends were trimmed by 6 bases and 4 bases, with 7 bases remaining between them. The CDR3 is 13 amino acids.

The chain couples TRBV19 to TRBJ1-1; TRBD1 aligns across 7 bases. This CDR3 is built from 15 residues. Germline CDR1 reads LNHDA; CDR2 reads SQIVND (reference sequence). V lost 5 bases and J lost 4; bases outside the gene matches: 10. As DNA, the CDR3 is TGTGCCAGTAGTCCAGAGGTGACAGGGTTCACTGAAGCTTTCTTT. Its protein is CASSPEVTGFTEAFF.

This rearrangement joins TRBV21-1 to TRBJ1-3. TRBV21-1 is described as a pseudogene. This CDR3 spans 16 amino acids. CDR3 in amino acids: CASSKARGILGNTIYF. In DNA form, the CDR3 reads TGTGCCAGCAGCAAAGCGCGAGGCATTCTGGGAAACACCATATATTTT.